This T cell receptor (beta chain) was profiled in a study of Graves' ophthalmopathy and Graves' hyperthyroidism. J lost 1 base, V lost 4 bases, and 3 bases had no gene match. The CDR3 has 15 residues. The germline V gene has CDR1 SEHNR and CDR2 FQNEAQ (reference sequence). In this sample, this clonotype turned up many times. The sequenced template was RNA, covering the TCR beta CDR3 region. The authors performed first-round RT-PCR with HTBI primers and then a second-round multiplex PCR. One entry per CDR3 protein, called by TCRdb with MiXCR from the multiplex PCR reads. The data show approximately 700,000 distinct CDR3 sequences, with about two fifths seen just once and over 2.5% held by the top ten.

This TCR was sampled from an adult man with Graves' ophthalmopathy. The V call is TRBV7-9, the J call TRBJ1-2, with 10 bases lining up with TRBD1. Sequenced material: peripheral blood. DNA for the CDR3: TGTGCCAGCAGCTCGGGACAGGGGCTTAACTATGGCTACACCTTC. Protein sequence: CASSSGQGLNYGYTF.